This T cell receptor beta chain was captured in a study of cytomegalovirus exposure and HLA in healthy donors. This CDR3 has 16 amino acids. Germline V gives CDR1 SGHDT, CDR2 YYEEEE. Trimming stripped 4 bases from V and 3 bases from J, with 20 bases between. PCR was performed using 60 Vbeta and 13 Jbeta primers. Only in-frame clones appear in the TCRdb table, and some are missing; sequencing was by immunoSEQ multiplex PCR. The sample lists 100,000 to 150,000 clones; roughly three quarters were seen once. The source of this sequence is a woman in her late teens or twenties in good health and CMV-seronegative. Material: PBMCs. The gene calls are TRBV5-6 and TRBJ2-7; weak D call: TRBD2 (6 bases). In DNA, the CDR3 is TGTGCCAGCAGCACCTTAAGGGAGGCCGATGTCTACGAGCAGTACTTC. This codes for CASSTLREADVYEQYF. Full variable domain (outside the CDR3, taken from reference TRBV5-6 and TRBJ2-7): DAGVTQSPTHLIKTRGQQVTLRCSPKSGHDTVSWYQQALGQGPQFIFQYYEEEERQRGNFPDRFSGHQFPNYSSELNVNALLLGDSALYLCASSTLREADVYEQYFGPGTRLTVT.